The T cell receptor beta chain described here comes from a study of blood T cell repertoires in COVID-19. Study in general: Researchers got acute and convalescent COVID-19 samples from the United States, Italy and Spain. From T cells, B-cell-depleted T cells, or PBMCs came the material, which was cDNA or gDNA.

Per the study methods: Scientists estimated how many nucleated cells there were by amplifying reference gene primers. Here immunoSEQ multiplex PCR was the method, and the copy in TCRdb shows in-frame clones only, minus some. From that table come the V and J calls and clone size; the DNA was used to work out D and trimming. The repertoire holds 80,000 or so clones, with about four fifths as singletons. V was pared by 1 base and J by 1 base, with 4 bases between. The length of the CDR3 is 13 residues. CDR1 and CDR2 (germline): MDHEN, SYDVKM. The sequenced material came from peripheral blood. This clonotype was sampled from a man between 60 and 75 years old with acute or convalescent COVID-19. This sequence joins TRBV28 and TRBJ1-1; D is ambiguous. The CDR3 sequence: CASSLSGNTEAFF. CDR3 nucleotide sequence: TGTGCCAGCAGTTTATCAGGGAACACTGAAGCTTTCTTT.